Listed below are T cell receptor beta chains from one sample, sequenced in a study of memory CD4+ T cells and cytomegalovirus serostatus. Data came from immunoSEQ multiplex PCR; TCRdb stores just in-frame clones and leaves some out. The data contain about 80,000 clones, approximately 80% of them singletons. The sample was memory CD4+ T cells from blood. The receptor set was obtained from an adult in good health and CMV-seronegative. CDR3s include the opening cysteine and the closing phenylalanine or tryptophan. A D gene is named only where the DNA matches it firmly. A row's size may be missing; if present it is once, few, many or a size class.

TRBJ1-3,TRBD1,TRBV29-1,13,.,TGCAGCGTGGTACAGGGGGCAGGAAACACCATATATTTT,CSVVQGAGNTIYF
TRBJ1-3,.,TRBV28,16,.,TGTGCCAGCAGCCGGATGACAGTCACCTCTGGAAACACCATATATTTT,CASSRMTVTSGNTIYF
TRBJ1-2,.,TRBV6-4,15,.,TGTGCCAGCAGTACCGAGAACCAGGGGAACTATGGCTACACCTTC,CASSTENQGNYGYTF
TRBJ1-4,TRBD1,TRBV2,19,.,TGTGCCAGCAGTGAAGCTCCGACAGGGTTAGTAGCCAGAGCTGAAAAACTGTTTTTT,CASSEAPTGLVARAEKLFF
TRBJ2-5,.,TRBV4-2,16,few,TGTGCCAGCAGCCAAGGGCCAGGGGGGGCTAGAGAGACCCAGTACTTC,CASSQGPGGARETQYF
TRBJ1-5,.,TRBV6-5,14,few,TGTGCCAGCAGTCCGCTGAATGGCAATCAGCCCCAGCATTTT,CASSPLNGNQPQHF
TRBJ1-2,.,TRBV19,14,few,TGTGCCAGTACGGGGCGGGCGATGCTCGTGGGCTACACCTTC,CASTGRAMLVGYTF
TRBJ1-3,.,TRBV5-1,16,.,TGCGCCAGCAGCTTGACGCAGGTTCACTCTGGAAACACCATATATTTT,CASSLTQVHSGNTIYF
TRBJ1-2,.,TRBV6-5,13,many,TGTGCCAGCAGTCCACAGGGAACCTATGGCTACACCTTC,CASSPQGTYGYTF
TRBJ2-1,TRBD2,TRBV30,12,.,TGTGCCTGCGGGACTAGCGGGGGGCCTAAGTTCTTC,CACGTSGGPKFF
TRBJ1-2,.,TRBV7-9,16,.,TGTGCCAGCAGCCAGCCCCCTCTCGGGGCCCTCTATGGCTACACCTTC,CASSQPPLGALYGYTF
TRBJ2-5,.,TRBV7-8,16,.,TGTGCCAGCAGCTTAGTTAGTTCGGTGACATTAGGGACCCAGTACTTC,CASSLVSSVTLGTQYF
TRBJ2-7,.,TRBV28,13,.,TGTGCCAGCTCAGGATTTCCAACCTACGAGCAGTACTTC,CASSGFPTYEQYF
TRBJ2-7,.,TRBV7-9,15,.,TGTGCCAGCAGCTTGGGGGGGACATCCTCCTACGAGCAGTACTTC,CASSLGGTSSYEQYF
TRBJ2-7,TRBD1,TRBV19,15,.,TGTGCCAGTAGTCTTGGGACAGGGGGCTTCAACGAGCAGTACTTC,CASSLGTGGFNEQYF
TRBJ2-3,TRBD2,TRBV4-2,17,.,TGTGCCAGCAGCCAAACGATGACTAGCGGGAGAGCAGATACGCAGTATTTT,CASSQTMTSGRADTQYF
TRBJ1-1,.,TRBV30,13,.,TGTGCCTGGATAGGAACAGCCCTAACTGAAGCTTTCTTT,CAWIGTALTEAFF
TRBJ1-2,.,TRBV7-2,14,once,TGTGCCAGCAGCTCATCCGGGACCAGCTATGGCTACACCTTC,CASSSSGTSYGYTF
TRBJ2-7,.,TRBV9,14,.,TGTGCCAGCAGCCCGCAGGGGGGATCCTACGAGCAGTACTTC,CASSPQGGSYEQYF
TRBJ2-7,TRBD1,TRBV9,15,.,TGTGCCAGCAGCAAAATCGGGACAGGCTCCTACGAGCAGTACTTC,CASSKIGTGSYEQYF